This T cell receptor beta chain was captured in a study of somatic mutations in cytotoxic T cells in rheumatoid arthritis. Findings and limits, study-wide: About an eighth of the roughly 65 patients had a largest CD8+ clone above 20% of CD8+ cells.

V dropped 4 bases and J dropped 5 bases, with 8 bases sitting between them. The CDR3 length is 12 residues. Germline values: CDR1 SEHNR, CDR2 FQNEAQ (reference sequence). Points on this clone: Its matching antigen is unknown.

Data came from immunoSEQ multiplex PCR; TCRdb stores just in-frame clones and leaves some out. The profile shows 20,000 to 25,000 clones, about 82% of them singletons. The chain is built from TRBV7-9 and TRBJ1-2, with unresolved D. The sequenced sample was CD8+ T cells sorted from blood. This TCR came from a woman aged 45-65 years in good health. CDR3 sequence (DNA): TGTGCCAGCAGCTCCGGCCAGTATGGCTACACCTTC. Protein sequence: CASSSGQYGYTF.